This T cell receptor beta chain was profiled in a study of shared clonotypes between healthy human individuals. Overall study findings and caveats: Researchers sampled only blood; tissue repertoires likely differ.

A note on this clone: Its antigen remains unidentified.

The authors ran the assay at deep level. Authors' analysis steps: ImmunoSEQ supplied junction-only sequences lacking quality scores, so filtering was different. The assay was immunoSEQ multiplex PCR, and TCRdb's table has in-frame clones only and misses some. From that table come the V and J calls and clone size; the DNA was used to work out D and trimming. The table records over 400,000 clones, roughly 80% of them present only once. This CDR3 spans 17 amino acids. V lost 5 bases to trimming and J lost 5 bases; unmatched junction nucleotides: 16. Looked up from germline, CDR1 is SGHTA and CDR2 is FQGNSA.

The sequenced sample consisted of PBMCs. V and J are TRBV7-2 and TRBJ2-5; 8 nucleotides align to TRBD2. The receptor's source is a woman aged 40 to 49 in good health. Some clones in this sample may be carry-over from other donors' samples. The DNA for the CDR3 is TGTGCCAGCAGCAGAGCCCCGGGACTAGTTTTAGTGGAGACCCAGTACTTC. This encodes CASSRAPGLVLVETQYF.